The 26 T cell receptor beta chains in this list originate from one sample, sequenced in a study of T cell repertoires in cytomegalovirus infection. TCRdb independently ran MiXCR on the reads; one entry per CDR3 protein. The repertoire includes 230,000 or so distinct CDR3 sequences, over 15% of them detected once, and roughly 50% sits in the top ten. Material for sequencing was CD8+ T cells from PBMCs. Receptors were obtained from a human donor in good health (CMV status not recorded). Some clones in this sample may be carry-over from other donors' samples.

The CDR3 coding sequence is TGTGCCAGCAGCTCCTCCGACAGCCCAACCTACGAGCAGTACTTC. Protein sequence: CASSSSDSPTYEQYF. This sequence joins TRBV13 and TRBJ2-7; D may be TRBD1 (5 bases). Germline V lookup: CDR1 PRHDT, CDR2 FYEKMQ (reference sequence). V was cut by 4 bases and J by 2 bases, with 15 bases left in between. CDR3 size: 15 residues.

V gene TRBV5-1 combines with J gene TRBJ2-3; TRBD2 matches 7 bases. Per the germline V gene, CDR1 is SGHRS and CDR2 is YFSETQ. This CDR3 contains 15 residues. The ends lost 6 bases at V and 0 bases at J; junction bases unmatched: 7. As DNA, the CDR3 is TGCGCCAGCAAGCGGGGCGGCGTGAGCACAGATACGCAGTATTTT. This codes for CASKRGGVSTDTQYF. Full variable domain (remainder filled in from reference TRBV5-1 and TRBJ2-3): KAGVTQTPRYLIKTRGQQVTLSCSPISGHRSVSWYQQTPGQGLQFLFEYFSETQRNKGNFPGRFSGRQFSNSRSEMNVSTLELGDSALYLCASKRGGVSTDTQYFGPGTRLTVL.

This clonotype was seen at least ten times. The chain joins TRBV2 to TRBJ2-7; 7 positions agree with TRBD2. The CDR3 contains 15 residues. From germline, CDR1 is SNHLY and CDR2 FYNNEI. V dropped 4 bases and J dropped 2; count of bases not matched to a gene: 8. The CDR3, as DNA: TGTGCCAGCAGTGCCTTAGCGGGCTCCACCTACGAGCAGTACTTC. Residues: CASSALAGSTYEQYF. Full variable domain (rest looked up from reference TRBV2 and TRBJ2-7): EPEVTQTPSHQVTQMGQEVILRCVPISNHLYFYWYRQILGQKVEFLVSFYNNEISEKSEIFDDQFSVERPDGSNFTLKIRSTKLEDSAMYFCASSALAGSTYEQYFGPGTRLTVT.

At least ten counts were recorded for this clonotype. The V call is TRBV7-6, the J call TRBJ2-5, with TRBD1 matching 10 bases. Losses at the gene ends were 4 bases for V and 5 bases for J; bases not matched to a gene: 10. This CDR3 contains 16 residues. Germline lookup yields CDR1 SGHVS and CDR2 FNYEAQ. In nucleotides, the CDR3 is TGTGCCAGCAGCTACAACCGACAGGGGGCCCGGGAGACCCAGTACTTC. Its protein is CASSYNRQGARETQYF.

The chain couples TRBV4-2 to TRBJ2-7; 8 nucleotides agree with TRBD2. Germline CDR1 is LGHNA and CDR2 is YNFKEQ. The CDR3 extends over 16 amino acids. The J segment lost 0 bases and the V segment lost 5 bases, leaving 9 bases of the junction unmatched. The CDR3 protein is CASSGIQRGNSYEQYF. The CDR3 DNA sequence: TGTGCCAGCAGCGGGATACAGCGGGGGAACTCCTACGAGCAGTACTTC.

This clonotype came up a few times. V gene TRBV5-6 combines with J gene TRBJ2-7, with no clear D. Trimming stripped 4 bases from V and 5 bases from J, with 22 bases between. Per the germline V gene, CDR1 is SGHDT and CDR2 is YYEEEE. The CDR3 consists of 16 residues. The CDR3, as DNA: TGTGCCAGCAGCGCCGCTACAGACCCGGGCTTTAACGAGCAGTACTTC. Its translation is CASSAATDPGFNEQYF.

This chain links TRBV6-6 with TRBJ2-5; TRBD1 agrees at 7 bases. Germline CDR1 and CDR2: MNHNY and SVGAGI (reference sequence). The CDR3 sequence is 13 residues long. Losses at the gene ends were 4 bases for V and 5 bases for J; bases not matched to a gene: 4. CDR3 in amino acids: CASSLRGPETQYF. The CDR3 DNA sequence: TGTGCCAGCAGTTTGAGGGGGCCGGAGACCCAGTACTTC.

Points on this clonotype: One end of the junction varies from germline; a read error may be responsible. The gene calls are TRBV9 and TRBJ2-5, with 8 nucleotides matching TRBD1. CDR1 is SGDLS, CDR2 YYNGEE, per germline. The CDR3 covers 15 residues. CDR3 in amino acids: CASSVPGTGQDTQYF. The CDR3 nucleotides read TGTGCCAGCAGCGTACCCGGGACAGGACAAGACACCCAGTACTTC.

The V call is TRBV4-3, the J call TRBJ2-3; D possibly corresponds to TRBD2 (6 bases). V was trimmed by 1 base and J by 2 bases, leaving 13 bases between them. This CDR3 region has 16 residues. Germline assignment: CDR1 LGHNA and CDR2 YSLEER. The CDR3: CASSQGDLYFTDTQYF. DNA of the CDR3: TGCGCCAGCAGCCAAGGGGACTTGTATTTCACAGATACGCAGTATTTT.

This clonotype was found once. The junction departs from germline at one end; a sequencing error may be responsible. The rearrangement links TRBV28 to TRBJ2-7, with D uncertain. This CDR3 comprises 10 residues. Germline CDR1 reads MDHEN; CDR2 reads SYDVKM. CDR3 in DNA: TGTGCCGGCAGCTCCTACGAGCAGTACTTC. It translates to CAGSSYEQYF.

The CDR3 DNA is TGTGCCAGCAGCCTCGGGACAGGTGCTGGCTACACCTTC. This translates into CASSLGTGAGYTF. This chain uses TRBV6-2 or TRBV6-3 with TRBJ1-2; 8 positions agree with TRBD1. Unmatched junction bases numbered 7, after V lost 6 bases and J lost 7 bases. Germline lookup yields CDR1 MNHEY and CDR2 SVGEGT. This CDR3 contains 13 residues.

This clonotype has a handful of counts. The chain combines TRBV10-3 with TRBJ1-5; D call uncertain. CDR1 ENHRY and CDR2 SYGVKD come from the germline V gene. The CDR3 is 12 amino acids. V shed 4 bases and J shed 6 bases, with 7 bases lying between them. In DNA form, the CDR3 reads TGTGCCATCAGTGTCTCGGCTCAGCCCCAGCATTTT. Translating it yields CAISVSAQPQHF.

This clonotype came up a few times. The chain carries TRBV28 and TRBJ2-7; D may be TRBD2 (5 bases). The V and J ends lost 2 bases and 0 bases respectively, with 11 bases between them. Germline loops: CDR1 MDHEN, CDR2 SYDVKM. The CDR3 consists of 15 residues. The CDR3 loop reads CASSLGSAISYEQYF. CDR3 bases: TGTGCCAGCAGTTTAGGTAGCGCCATCTCCTACGAGCAGTACTTC.

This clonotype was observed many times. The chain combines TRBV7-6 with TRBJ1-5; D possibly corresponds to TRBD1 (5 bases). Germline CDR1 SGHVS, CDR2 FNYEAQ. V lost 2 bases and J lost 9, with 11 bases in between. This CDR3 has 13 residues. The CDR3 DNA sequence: TGTGCCAGCAGCTTATCGCAGGGCGTGCCCCAGCATTTT. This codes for CASSLSQGVPQHF.

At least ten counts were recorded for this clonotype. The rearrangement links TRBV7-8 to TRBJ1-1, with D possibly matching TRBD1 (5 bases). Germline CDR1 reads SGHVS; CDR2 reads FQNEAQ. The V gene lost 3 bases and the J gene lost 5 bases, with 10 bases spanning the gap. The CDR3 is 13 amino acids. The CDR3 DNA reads TGTGCCAGCAGCTTCTGGGGGACGACTGAAGCTTTCTTT. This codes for CASSFWGTTEAFF.

The CDR3 bases are TGTGCCAGCAGCCGGCTAGACGCGGATGAGCAGTTCTTC. Amino acid sequence: CASSRLDADEQFF. The chain employs TRBV5-4 and TRBJ2-1; D uncertain. The germline V and J ends were trimmed by 4 bases and 8 bases, with 13 bases remaining between them. This CDR3 region has 13 residues. Per germline, CDR1 SGHNT and CDR2 YYREEE (reference sequence).

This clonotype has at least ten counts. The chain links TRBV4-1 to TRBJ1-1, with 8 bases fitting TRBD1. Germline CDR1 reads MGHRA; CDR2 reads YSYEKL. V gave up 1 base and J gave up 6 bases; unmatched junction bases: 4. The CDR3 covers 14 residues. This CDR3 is CASSQGGQVPEAFF. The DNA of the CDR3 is TGCGCCAGCAGCCAAGGGGGACAGGTCCCTGAAGCTTTCTTT.

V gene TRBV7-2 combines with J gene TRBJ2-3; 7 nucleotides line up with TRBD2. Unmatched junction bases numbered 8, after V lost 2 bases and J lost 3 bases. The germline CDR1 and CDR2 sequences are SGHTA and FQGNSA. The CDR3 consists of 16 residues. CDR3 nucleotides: TGTGCCAGCAGCTTACGAGGGCTAGCGGAAACAGATACGCAGTATTTT. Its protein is CASSLRGLAETDTQYF.

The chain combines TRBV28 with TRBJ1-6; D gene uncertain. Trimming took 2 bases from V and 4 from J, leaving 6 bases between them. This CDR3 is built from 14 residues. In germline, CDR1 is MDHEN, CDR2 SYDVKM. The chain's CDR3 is CASSLPLYNSPLHF. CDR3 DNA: TGTGCCAGCAGTTTACCCCTATATAATTCACCCCTCCACTTT.

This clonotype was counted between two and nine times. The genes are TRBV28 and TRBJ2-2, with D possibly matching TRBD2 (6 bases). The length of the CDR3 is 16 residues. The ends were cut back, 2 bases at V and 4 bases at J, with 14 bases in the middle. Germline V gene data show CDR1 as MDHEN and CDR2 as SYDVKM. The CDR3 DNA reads TGTGCCAGCAGTTTAGGGGGACTGATCGGCACCGGGGAGCTGTTTTTT. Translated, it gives CASSLGGLIGTGELFF. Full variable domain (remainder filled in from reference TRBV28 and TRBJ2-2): DVKVTQSSRYLVKRTGEKVFLECVQDMDHENMFWYRQDPGLGLRLIYFSYDVKMKEKGDIPEGYSVSREKKERFSLILESASTNQTSMYLCASSLGGLIGTGELFFGEGSRLTVL.

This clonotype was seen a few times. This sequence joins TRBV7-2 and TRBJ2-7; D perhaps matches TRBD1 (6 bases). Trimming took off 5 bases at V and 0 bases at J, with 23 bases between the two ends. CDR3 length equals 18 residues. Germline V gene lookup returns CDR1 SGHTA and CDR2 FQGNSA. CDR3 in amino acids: CASSRDRKGGPSSYEQYF. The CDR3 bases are TGTGCCAGCAGCCGAGACAGGAAAGGCGGGCCAAGCTCCTACGAGCAGTACTTC.

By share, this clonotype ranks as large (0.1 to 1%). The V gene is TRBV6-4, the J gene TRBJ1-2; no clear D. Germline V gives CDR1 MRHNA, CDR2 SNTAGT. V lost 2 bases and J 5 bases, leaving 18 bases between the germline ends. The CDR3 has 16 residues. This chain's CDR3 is CASSDTPQASPYGYTF. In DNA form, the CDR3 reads TGTGCCAGCAGTGACACTCCTCAAGCTAGCCCATATGGCTACACCTTC.

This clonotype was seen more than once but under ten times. The CDR3 DNA reads as TGTGCCAGTAGCCGTATCCAGGGGGCGAACACCGGGGAGCTGTTTTTT. Amino acid sequence: CASSRIQGANTGELFF. The chain employs TRBV19 and TRBJ2-2; 7 bases are a match to TRBD1. Looked up from germline, CDR1 is LNHDA and CDR2 is SQIVND (reference sequence). With V trimmed by 6 bases and J by 0 bases, 7 bases remained unmatched. The CDR3 has 16 amino acids.

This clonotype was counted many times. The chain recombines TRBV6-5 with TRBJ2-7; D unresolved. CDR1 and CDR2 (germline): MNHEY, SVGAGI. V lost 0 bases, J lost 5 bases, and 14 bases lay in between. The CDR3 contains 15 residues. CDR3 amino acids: CASSYSGYRAHEQYF. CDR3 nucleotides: TGTGCCAGCAGTTACTCGGGGTATCGGGCCCACGAGCAGTACTTC.

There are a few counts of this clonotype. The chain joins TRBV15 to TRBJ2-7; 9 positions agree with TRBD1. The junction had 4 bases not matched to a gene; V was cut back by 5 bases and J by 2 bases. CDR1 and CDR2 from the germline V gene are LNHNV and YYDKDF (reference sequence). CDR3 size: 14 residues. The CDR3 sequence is CATSPGQGTYEQYF. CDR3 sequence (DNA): TGTGCCACCAGCCCAGGACAGGGGACCTACGAGCAGTACTTC. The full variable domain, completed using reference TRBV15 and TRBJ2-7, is DAMVIQNPRYQVTQFGKPVTLSCSQTLNHNVMYWYQQKSSQAPKLLFHYYDKDFNNEADTPDNFQSRRPNTSFCFLDIRSPGLGDTAMYLCATSPGQGTYEQYFGPGTRLTVT.

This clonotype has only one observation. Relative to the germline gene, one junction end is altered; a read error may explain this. The CDR3 here is CASNPTGGTGELLF. DNA for the CDR3: TGTGCCAGCAATCCCACAGGGGGGACCGGGGAGCTGTTATTT. The rearrangement joins TRBV6-6 to TRBJ2-2; 8 bases are a match to TRBD1. Germline V gene lookup returns CDR1 MNHNY and CDR2 SVGAGI (reference sequence). The CDR3 runs 14 residues.